The 27 T cell receptor beta chains listed next were all sequenced from one sample in a study of breast tumors, draining lymph nodes, adjacent tissues. TCRdb passed the multiplex PCR reads through MiXCR, listing each CDR3 protein once. The data show about 17,000 distinct CDR3 sequences, under 70% seen once. Sequenced input: tumor-adjacent breast tissue. These receptors originate from a female donor with breast cancer. Some clones in this sample may be carry-over from other donors' samples.

The chain carries TRBV6-6 and TRBJ1-2, with TRBD1 matching 7 bases. Germline CDR1 is MNHNY and CDR2 is SVGAGI (reference sequence). V shed 4 bases, J shed 6 bases, and the junction held 2 bases outside the gene matches. The CDR3 consists of 12 residues. The DNA of the CDR3 is TGTGCCAGCAGTTGGGGACAGAATGGCTACACCTTC. Its protein is CASSWGQNGYTF.

The chain recombines TRBV2 with TRBJ2-1; either TRBD1 or TRBD2 may supply D (5 bases each). The CDR3 is 14 amino acids. Germline V gene lookup returns CDR1 SNHLY and CDR2 FYNNEI. V gave up 6 bases and J gave up 7 bases, with 16 bases separating them. The CDR3, as DNA: TGTGCCAGCAGGAAAGGGGACCTCGGTAATGAGCAGTTCTTC. The encoded protein is CASRKGDLGNEQFF.

There are many counts of this clonotype. A read error may explain this, as a much larger clone is one base away. The chain combines TRBV5-5 with TRBJ1-6; 7 positions match TRBD1. The CDR3 consists of 17 residues. Looked up from germline, CDR1 is SGHKS and CDR2 is YYEKEE (reference sequence). V dropped 3 bases and J dropped 8; count of bases not matched to a gene: 14. CDR3: CASSSVATRDRYSPLHF. CDR3 in DNA: TGTGCCAGCAGCTCGGTTGCCACCCGGGACAGATATTCACCCCTCCACTTT.

This chain links TRBV2 with TRBJ1-4; TRBD1 is a possible D gene (5 bases). The CDR3 contains 12 residues. Trimming took off 8 bases at V and 5 bases at J, with 9 bases between the two ends. Germline V CDR1 and CDR2: SNHLY, FYNNEI. CDR3 nucleotide sequence: TGTGCCAGCGGGGACGGAAATGAAAAACTGTTTTTT. It specifies CASGDGNEKLFF.

The V and J genes are TRBV5-8 and TRBJ1-1; 8 bases map to TRBD1. The V and J ends lost 5 bases and 7 bases, in that order; junction bases with no gene match: 10. The germline V gene has CDR1 SGHTS and CDR2 YDEGEE. This CDR3 has 14 residues. For the CDR3, the DNA is TGTGCCAGCAGACCCCCAGGGACAGGCCTTGAAGCTTTCTTT. Translating gives CASRPPGTGLEAFF.

This clonotype was seen at least ten times. Possible read error: a much larger clone is one base away. CDR3 nucleotides: TGTGCCAGCAGTCACGGTCAGGGTAGTGAAAAACTGTTTTTT. Amino acid sequence: CASSHGQGSEKLFF. The chain is built from TRBV6-6 and TRBJ1-4, with D maybe TRBD1 (5 bases). CDR1 and CDR2 from the germline V gene are MNHNY and SVGAGI (reference sequence). Trimming took off 5 bases at V and 7 bases at J, with 14 bases between the two ends. The CDR3 is made up of 14 amino acids.

V and J are TRBV20-1 and TRBJ2-7, with TRBD2 matching 7 bases. Germline trimming cut 6 bases from V and 4 bases from J; bases unmatched to any gene: 6. Germline CDR1 is DFQATT and CDR2 is SNEGSKA (reference sequence). CDR3 length: 12 residues. The CDR3 is CSAVRGDYEQYF. CDR3 DNA: TGCAGTGCCGTACGGGGGGATTACGAGCAGTACTTC.

J is TRBJ2-3 and V is TRBV15; 10 bases match TRBD2. The CDR3 has 19 amino acids. J gave up 3 bases and V 0 bases, and 12 bases lay outside the gene matches. Per the germline V gene, CDR1 is LNHNV and CDR2 is YYDKDF (reference sequence). The CDR3 protein is CATSRDTGLAPLGTDTQYF. CDR3 in DNA: TGTGCCACCAGCAGAGATACGGGACTAGCGCCACTTGGGACAGATACGCAGTATTTT.

This clonotype was observed once. The chain carries TRBV7-3 and TRBJ1-6, with a possible D match to TRBD1 (5 bases). The CDR3 has 15 residues. Germline V gives CDR1 SGHTA, CDR2 FQGTGA. The V end lost 5 bases, the J end lost 13 bases, and 21 bases lay between the germline ends. The chain's CDR3 is CASSRAGGSTSPLHF. In nucleotides, the CDR3 is TGTGCCAGCAGCCGGGCGGGGGGGAGCACTTCTCCCCTCCACTTT.

This clonotype was counted ten times or more. It may be a read error: a sequence one base away is much more abundant. The CDR3 carries no conserved terminal phenylalanine or tryptophan, so it likely arises from a read error. This sequence joins TRBV19 and TRBJ2-5, with D hard to call. The CDR3 has 16 residues. Between the trimmed V and J ends, which lost 2 bases and 1 base, there was a span of 14 bases. Germline V gene lookup returns CDR1 LNHDA and CDR2 SQIVND (reference sequence). The CDR3 spells CASSISAVQAQETQYS. The DNA of the CDR3 is TGTGCCAGTAGTATATCGGCAGTGCAAGCCCAAGAGACCCAGTACTCC.

Details on this clonotype: A much larger clone lies one base from this, so it may be a read error. Given the absence of the conserved phenylalanine or tryptophan at the CDR3 end, a read error is likely. The rearrangement joins TRBV5-6 to TRBJ2-2; the D gene is possibly TRBD1 (5 bases). V gave up 4 bases and J gave up 4 bases, with 11 bases separating them. The germline V gene encodes CDR1 SGHDT and CDR2 YYEEEE. The CDR3 loop spans 14 amino acids. CDR3 loop: CASSTTVTTGELFL. As DNA, the CDR3 is TGTGCCAGCAGCACGACAGTCACCACCGGGGAGCTGTTTCTT.

This clonotype was picked up a small number of times. V is TRBV7-9 and J is TRBJ1-2; D perhaps matches TRBD1 (6 bases). The CDR3 spans 13 residues. V lost 6 bases, J lost 2 bases, and 10 bases lay in between. Germline V gene lookup returns CDR1 SEHNR and CDR2 FQNEAQ (reference sequence). This CDR3 is CASRDSLNYGYTF. CDR3 DNA: TGTGCCAGCAGGGACAGCCTGAACTATGGCTACACCTTC. The variable domain in full, completed from reference TRBV7-9 and TRBJ1-2, reads DTGVSQNPRHKITKRGQNVTFRCDPISEHNRLYWYRQTLGQGPEFLTYFQNEAQLEKSRLLSDRFSAERPKGSFSTLEIQRTEQGDSAMYLCASRDSLNYGYTFGSGTRLTVV.

The chain is built from TRBV2 and TRBJ2-7; D is perhaps TRBD2 (6 bases). V was cut by 8 bases and J by 11 bases, with 22 bases left in between. The CDR3 loop spans 13 amino acids. Germline V gives CDR1 SNHLY, CDR2 FYNNEI. The CDR3 coding sequence is TGTGCCAGCTCACTAGCTGGAGGAACAAAGGAGTACTTC. Protein sequence: CASSLAGGTKEYF.

The chain links TRBV7-9 to TRBJ2-5; D may be TRBD2 (5 bases). The germline CDR1 and CDR2 sequences are SEHNR and FQNEAQ (reference sequence). V was shortened by 4 bases and J by 5 bases, with 14 bases between the two germline ends. The CDR3 spans 14 residues. CDR3 in amino acids: CASSSELRGETQYF. CDR3 nucleotide sequence: TGTGCCAGCAGCTCCGAGCTACGCGGGGAGACCCAGTACTTC.

The chain links TRBV20-1 to TRBJ1-2; 9 bases line up with TRBD1. The trim removed 6 bases at V and 5 bases at J, leaving 4 bases unmatched. This CDR3 comprises 12 residues. Germline loops: CDR1 DFQATT, CDR2 SNEGSKA (reference sequence). CDR3 sequence (DNA): TGCAGTGCGACCGACAGGGGGTATGGCTACACCTTC. Translation gives CSATDRGYGYTF.

This clonotype was found many times. The chain links TRBV11-2 to TRBJ1-1; no clear D. The ends were cut back, 1 base at V and 1 base at J, with 7 bases in the middle. The CDR3 loop spans 14 amino acids. The germline CDR1 and CDR2 sequences are SGHAT and FQNNGV. The CDR3 sequence: CASSLGTTNTEAFF. The CDR3 DNA sequence: TGTGCCAGCAGCTTAGGCACCACGAACACTGAAGCTTTCTTT.

This clonotype was observed many times. The CDR3 sequence: CATSRMGTSGSGTSREQFF. The CDR3 DNA is TGTGCCACCAGCAGAATGGGGACTAGCGGGAGTGGAACGTCACGTGAGCAGTTCTTC. The chain has TRBV15 and TRBJ2-1, with 14 positions matching TRBD2. The germline CDR1 and CDR2 sequences are LNHNV and YYDKDF (reference sequence). V lost 2 bases to trimming and J lost 9 bases; unmatched junction nucleotides: 15. The CDR3 is made up of 19 amino acids.

This clonotype was detected only once. V usage is TRBV20-1 and J usage is TRBJ2-1; 8 nucleotides match TRBD2. The germline V gene encodes CDR1 DFQATT and CDR2 SNEGSKA (reference sequence). The V gene end was trimmed by 0 bases and the J gene end by 1 base; junction bases not matched to a gene: 8. The CDR3 length is 17 residues. The CDR3 spells CSARDQSGSRSYNEQFF. The CDR3 DNA reads as TGCAGTGCTAGAGATCAGAGCGGGAGCAGGTCCTACAATGAGCAGTTCTTC.

This chain links TRBV15 with TRBJ2-6; tentative D call: TRBD1 (5 bases). With 0 bases removed from V and 12 bases from J, the gap between germline ends came to 12 bases. Germline V gene sequence: CDR1 LNHNV, CDR2 YYDKDF (reference sequence). The CDR3 spans 14 residues. CDR3 amino acids: CATSRDLAGIVLTF. The CDR3 DNA is TGTGCCACCAGCAGAGATTTGGCAGGGATCGTCCTGACTTTC.

The rearrangement uses TRBV5-6 and TRBJ1-6, with a tentative D call TRBD1 (5 bases). Per the germline V gene, CDR1 is SGHDT and CDR2 is YYEEEE. The CDR3 totals 16 residues. The ends were cut back, 2 bases at V and 5 bases at J, with 14 bases in the middle. DNA for the CDR3: TGTGCCAGCAGCTTCAGGGCCGCGATTGATAATTCACCCCTCCACTTT. Translation gives CASSFRAAIDNSPLHF.

This CDR3 is CSARGGSGRAYEQYF. CDR3 nucleotides: TGCAGTGCTAGAGGAGGGAGCGGGAGGGCCTACGAGCAGTACTTC. The V call is TRBV20-1, the J call TRBJ2-7; 10 bases are a match to TRBD2. With 1 base clipped from V and 2 bases from J, the junction kept 5 bases outside the gene matches. This CDR3 contains 15 residues. Germline V gives CDR1 DFQATT, CDR2 SNEGSKA (reference sequence).

This chain joins TRBV20-1 and TRBJ1-6; D unclear. V was pared by 4 bases and J by 10 bases, with 20 bases between. The CDR3 consists of 15 residues. Germline CDR1 and CDR2: DFQATT and SNEGSKA (reference sequence). CDR3 amino acids: CSATSIGLRWSPLHF. In nucleotides, the CDR3 is TGCAGTGCTACGTCCATCGGGTTGCGATGGTCACCCCTCCACTTT.

The chain combines TRBV2 with TRBJ2-3, with 9 bases identical to TRBD1. The CDR3 runs 14 residues. The germline CDR1 and CDR2 sequences are SNHLY and FYNNEI. The J segment lost 1 base and the V segment lost 8 bases, leaving 4 bases of the junction unmatched. The CDR3, as DNA: TGTGCCAGCCATTGGACAGGGGGCACAGATACGCAGTATTTT. Protein sequence: CASHWTGGTDTQYF.

In this sample, this clonotype is medium-sized. V and J are TRBV6-6 and TRBJ1-5, with D tentatively TRBD1 (6 bases). In germline, CDR1 is MNHNY, CDR2 SVGAGI (reference sequence). This CDR3 spans 15 amino acids. V was clipped by 6 bases and J by 7 bases, with 19 bases between them. The CDR3, as DNA: TGTGCCAGCAGACCACAAGGGGGGGGCCGACAGCCCCAGCATTTT. Its protein product is CASRPQGGGRQPQHF.

The chain couples TRBV6-2 or TRBV6-3 to TRBJ2-6, with a possible D match to TRBD1 (6 bases). Germline V gene lookup returns CDR1 MNHEY and CDR2 SVGEGT. Trimming left V 5 bases short and J 0 bases short, with 8 bases between. The CDR3 extends over 15 amino acids. For the CDR3, the DNA is TGTGCCAGCAGTGGACAGATCTCTGGGGCCAACGTCCTGACTTTC. Amino acid sequence: CASSGQISGANVLTF.

DNA of the CDR3: TGTGCCAGCAGTTCGCGGGGACAGGTAACCTACGAGCAGTACTTC. It yields the protein CASSSRGQVTYEQYF. The chain is built from TRBV6-6 and TRBJ2-7; 8 bases fit TRBD1. Germline V CDR1 and CDR2: MNHNY, SVGAGI (reference sequence). The V and J ends lost 4 bases and 2 bases, in that order; junction bases with no gene match: 7. This CDR3 spans 15 amino acids.

This clonotype was seen repeatedly, ten times or more. The chain recombines TRBV6-2 or TRBV6-3 with TRBJ2-2, with D perhaps given as TRBD1 or TRBD2 (8 bases each). The CDR3 length is 15 residues. Germline V CDR1 and CDR2: MNHEY, SVGEGT. V was cut by 8 bases and J by 9 bases, with 22 bases left in between. CDR3 residues: CASREGQVTSRELFF. The CDR3 DNA reads TGTGCCAGCCGGGAGGGACAGGTAACCTCCCGGGAGCTGTTTTTT.